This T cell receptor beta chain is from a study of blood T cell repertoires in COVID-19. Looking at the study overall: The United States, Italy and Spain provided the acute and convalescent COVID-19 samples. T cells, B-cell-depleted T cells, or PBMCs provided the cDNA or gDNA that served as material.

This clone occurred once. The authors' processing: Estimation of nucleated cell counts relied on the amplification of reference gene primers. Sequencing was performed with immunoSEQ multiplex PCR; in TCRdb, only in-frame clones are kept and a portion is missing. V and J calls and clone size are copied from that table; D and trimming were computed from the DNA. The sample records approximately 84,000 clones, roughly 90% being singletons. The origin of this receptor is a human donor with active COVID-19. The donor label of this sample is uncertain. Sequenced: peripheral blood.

The CDR3: CATSRDRGLLYEQYF. The CDR3 bases are TGTGCCACCAGCAGAGACAGGGGGCTATTATACGAGCAGTACTTC. The chain has TRBV15 and TRBJ2-7; 8 bases map to TRBD1. The trim removed 0 bases at V and 4 bases at J, leaving 5 bases unmatched. Germline V lookup: CDR1 LNHNV, CDR2 YYDKDF (reference sequence). This CDR3 spans 15 amino acids.